The 29 T cell receptor beta chains below all came from one sample that was sequenced in a study of blood T cell repertoires in COVID-19 (dated by TCRdb to 2018 to 2021). The protocol used for the library was the immunoSEQ multiplex PCR assay. TCRdb limited this immuneACCESS table to in-frame rearrangements with V and J called. A share of clones is missing; checked studies link under half to unresolved V genes, and the rest is unexplained. Within this sample are about 120,000 clones, with 70% to 85% of them counted one time only. The ten largest clones capture around 0.9% of the sample. Specimen: peripheral blood. The receptors here all came from a human donor with acute or convalescent COVID-19. The donor label of this sample is uncertain.

This clone was seen a handful of times. The V call is TRBV3-1 (or the pseudogene TRBV3-2), the J call TRBJ2-5; 8 nucleotides agree with TRBD2. Germline CDR1 and CDR2: LGHDT and YNNKEL (reference sequence). Losses at the gene ends were 4 bases for V and 3 bases for J; bases not matched to a gene: 4. The CDR3 has 14 amino acids. CDR3 in DNA: TGTGCCAGCAGCCTTATAGCGGGGAAAGAGACCCAGTACTTC. It is translated as CASSLIAGKETQYF.

The rearrangement uses TRBV30 and TRBJ1-2; D remains unclear. CDR1 GTSNPN and CDR2 SVGIG come from the germline V gene (reference sequence). The CDR3 loop spans 12 amino acids. V was clipped by 1 base and J by 3 bases, with 6 bases between them. The CDR3 region is CAWSAYYYGYTF. The CDR3 DNA reads as TGTGCCTGGAGTGCTTACTACTATGGCTACACCTTC.

The chain has TRBV10-3 and TRBJ2-7; D perhaps matches TRBD2 (6 bases). CDR1 and CDR2 from the germline V gene are ENHRY and SYGVKD. The ends were cut back, 4 bases at V and 0 bases at J, with 16 bases in the middle. The CDR3 loop spans 16 amino acids. The CDR3: CAISASAKTSSYEQYV. CDR3 DNA sequence: TGTGCCATCAGTGCCTCGGCCAAGACTAGCTCCTACGAGCAGTACGTC.

This clone was counted a few times. The genes are TRBV9 and TRBJ1-1; 9 positions agree with TRBD1. CDR3 length: 16 amino acids. V lost 4 bases and J lost 5; bases outside the gene matches: 12. Per the germline V gene, CDR1 is SGDLS and CDR2 is YYNGEE. The CDR3 is CASSSQRQGGGTEAFF. The CDR3 coding sequence is TGTGCCAGCAGCTCCCAGAGACAGGGGGGAGGGACTGAAGCTTTCTTT.

This sequence joins TRBV24-1 and TRBJ2-1; 8 bases agree with TRBD1. CDR3 length equals 15 residues. Germline V gene lookup returns CDR1 KGHDR and CDR2 SFDVKD. J lost 5 bases, V lost 8 bases, and 10 bases had no gene match. The CDR3 is CATTNTRGQDNEQFF. The CDR3 DNA follows: TGTGCCACCACAAATACCCGGGGACAGGACAATGAGCAGTTCTTC.

The rearrangement links TRBV11-1 to TRBJ2-1, with D unclear. Trimming took 4 bases from V and 4 from J, leaving 11 bases between them. This CDR3 comprises 14 residues. Germline V gene sequence: CDR1 SGHAT, CDR2 FQDESV (reference sequence). CDR3 sequence reads: CASSSHSGYNEQFF. The DNA for the CDR3 is TGTGCCAGCAGCTCCCACAGTGGATACAATGAGCAGTTCTTC.

In its sample, this clone was seen many times. The genes are TRBV10-3 and TRBJ2-2, with 7 bases identical to TRBD1. Germline V gene sequence: CDR1 ENHRY, CDR2 SYGVKD. V trimming: 6 bases; J trimming: 3 bases; junction bases outside the gene matches: 13. The CDR3 contains 17 residues. The CDR3 sequence: CAIRPLEGAADTGELFF. The CDR3 DNA sequence: TGTGCCATCAGACCCCTCGAGGGGGCCGCGGACACCGGGGAGCTGTTTTTT.

CDR3: CASSDRAGFNTEAFF. In DNA, the CDR3 is TGTGCCAGCAGTGACAGGGCTGGGTTTAACACTGAAGCTTTCTTT. The V gene is TRBV25-1, the J gene TRBJ1-1, with a weak D call TRBD1 (5 bases). Germline assignment: CDR1 MGHDK and CDR2 SYGVNS. V lost 3 bases and J 2 bases, leaving 13 bases between the germline ends. CDR3 size: 15 residues.

The V call is TRBV11-3, the J call TRBJ2-2, with a possible D match to TRBD1 (5 bases). CDR1 and CDR2 (germline): SGHNT, YENEEA. The CDR3 extends over 15 amino acids. With 5 bases removed from V and 3 bases from J, the gap between germline ends came to 13 bases. In DNA form, the CDR3 reads TGTGCCAGCAGCCCAAACCAGGGTGACACCGGGGAGCTGTTTTTT. Translating it yields CASSPNQGDTGELFF.

This clone was seen a single time. The chain employs TRBV5-1 and TRBJ1-1; the match to TRBD1 covers 9 bases. The CDR3 runs 15 residues. V gave up 6 bases and J gave up 2 bases; unmatched junction bases: 8. Germline values: CDR1 SGHRS, CDR2 YFSETQ. CDR3 DNA sequence: TGCGCCAGCACCACAGGGGGCGGGGGTAACACTGAAGCTTTCTTT. The encoded protein is CASTTGGGGNTEAFF.

The CDR3, as DNA: TGTGCCAGCAGCCAGGGGCCGGGATCACCCCTCCACTTT. Amino acids: CASSQGPGSPLHF. The V call is TRBV2, the J call TRBJ1-6; possibly TRBD1 for D (6 bases). This CDR3 comprises 13 residues. Germline V gives CDR1 SNHLY, CDR2 FYNNEI. V lost 6 bases and J 10 bases, leaving 13 bases between the germline ends.

The chain has TRBV30 and TRBJ1-2; 9 bases fit TRBD1. Germline lookup yields CDR1 GTSNPN and CDR2 SVGIG (reference sequence). V was clipped by 2 bases and J by 3 bases; unmatched bases: 16. The CDR3 is 18 amino acids. The CDR3 here is CAWSRERDRDRRYYGYTF. DNA for the CDR3: TGTGCCTGGAGTCGGGAACGGGACAGGGATCGGCGTTACTATGGCTACACCTTC.

This clone was counted many times. J is TRBJ2-5 and V is TRBV14; 10 nucleotides match TRBD2. Germline V gene data show CDR1 as SGHDN and CDR2 as FVKESK. With V trimmed by 1 base and J by 5 bases, 7 bases remained unmatched. The CDR3 covers 16 residues. CDR3 protein: CASSQVERGGWETQYF. The CDR3 DNA sequence: TGTGCCAGCAGCCAAGTTGAGCGGGGGGGCTGGGAGACCCAGTACTTC.

The chain links TRBV13 to TRBJ2-5, with 14 bases fitting TRBD2. CDR1 PRHDT and CDR2 FYEKMQ come from the germline V gene (reference sequence). CDR3 length: 17 amino acids. J gave up 8 bases and V 4 bases, and 12 bases lay outside the gene matches. Here the CDR3 DNA reads TGTGCCAGCAGCTCCCGGACTAGCGGGGGGTCCCAAGGAACCCAGTACTTC. Translation gives CASSSRTSGGSQGTQYF. Supplemented by reference TRBV13 and TRBJ2-5, the full variable domain reads AAGVIQSPRHLIKEKRETATLKCYPIPRHDTVYWYQQGPGQDPQFLISFYEKMQSDKGSIPDRFSAQQFSDYHSELNMSSLELGDSALYFCASSSRTSGGSQGTQYFGPGTRLLVL.

This chain joins TRBV5-1 and TRBJ1-1; no clear D. This CDR3 comprises 15 residues. The germline V gene encodes CDR1 SGHRS and CDR2 YFSETQ. The V end lost 7 bases, the J end lost 6 bases, and 22 bases lay between the germline ends. The CDR3 loop is CASQRGPTGMAEAFF. CDR3 in DNA: TGCGCCAGCCAGCGGGGTCCGACCGGGATGGCTGAAGCTTTCTTT.

The chain recombines TRBV2 with TRBJ2-2; D might be TRBD2 (6 bases). V was clipped by 2 bases and J by 1 base, with 11 bases between them. Germline assignment: CDR1 SNHLY and CDR2 FYNNEI. The CDR3 spans 16 residues. CDR3 protein: CASSERPSENTGELFF. The CDR3 nucleotides read TGTGCCAGCAGTGAACGGCCTAGCGAGAACACCGGGGAGCTGTTTTTT. Combining the CDR3 with reference TRBV2 and TRBJ2-2 gives the whole variable domain EPEVTQTPSHQVTQMGQEVILRCVPISNHLYFYWYRQILGQKVEFLVSFYNNEISEKSEIFDDQFSVERPDGSNFTLKIRSTKLEDSAMYFCASSERPSENTGELFFGEGSRLTVL.

V usage is TRBV5-6 and J usage is TRBJ1-2, with 10 bases aligning to TRBD1. V lost 0 bases to trimming and J lost 6 bases; unmatched junction nucleotides: 5. CDR3 length equals 15 residues. Germline CDR1 SGHDT, CDR2 YYEEEE. The chain's CDR3 is CASSLADRGIHGYTF. The CDR3, as DNA: TGTGCCAGCAGCTTGGCGGACAGGGGGATCCATGGCTACACCTTC.

The chain recombines TRBV2 with TRBJ2-6; D uncertain. V was cut by 6 bases and J by 3 bases, with 9 bases left in between. The CDR3 covers 14 residues. Germline V gene sequence: CDR1 SNHLY, CDR2 FYNNEI. This CDR3 reads CASRYALGANVLTF. DNA of the CDR3: TGTGCCAGCAGATACGCACTTGGGGCCAACGTCCTGACTTTC.

This clone is a singleton in its sample. CDR3 loop: CASSRRQVYEQYF. The CDR3, as DNA: TGTGCCAGCTCACGTCGACAGGTCTACGAGCAGTACTTC. The gene calls are TRBV18 and TRBJ2-7; D perhaps matches TRBD1 (6 bases). V lost 4 bases and J 3 bases, leaving 10 bases between the germline ends. Germline V CDR1 and CDR2: KGHSH, LQKENI. This CDR3 region has 13 residues.

The rearrangement joins TRBV10-1 to TRBJ1-6, with D uncertain. Germline CDR1 is WNHNN and CDR2 is SYGVQD (reference sequence). V was shortened by 4 bases and J by 6 bases, with 7 bases between the two germline ends. The CDR3 extends over 13 amino acids. Here the CDR3 reads CASSARINSPLHF. The DNA of the CDR3 is TGCGCCAGCAGTGCGCGGATTAATTCACCCCTCCACTTT.

The chain combines TRBV2 with TRBJ1-5; D ambiguous. Trimming took 1 base from V and 1 from J, leaving 17 bases between them. The germline V gene encodes CDR1 SNHLY and CDR2 FYNNEI. The CDR3 runs to 18 residues. DNA for the CDR3: TGTGCCAGCAGTGAAGGGACTAGGGCGATAGCGAGCAATCAGCCCCAGCATTTT. Its translation is CASSEGTRAIASNQPQHF.

V and J are TRBV12-5 and TRBJ1-5; 10 bases map to TRBD1. This CDR3 has 17 residues. With V trimmed by 3 bases and J by 2 bases, 7 bases remained unmatched. Germline lookup yields CDR1 LGHNT and CDR2 FRNRAP. CDR3 DNA: TGTGCTAGTGGTTTAGACAGGGGGCAGATTGGCAATCAGCCCCAGCATTTT. Translating gives CASGLDRGQIGNQPQHF.

The V call is TRBV7-9, the J call TRBJ1-2; TRBD1 agrees at 9 bases. Germline-derived CDR1 and CDR2 are SEHNR and FQNEAQ (reference sequence). V gave up 5 bases and J gave up 8 bases; unmatched junction bases: 3. This CDR3 spans 12 amino acids. The CDR3 DNA is TGTGCCAGCAGCCGGACAGGGGAAGGCTACACCTTC. Translation gives CASSRTGEGYTF.

This sequence joins TRBV5-1 and TRBJ2-3, with D maybe TRBD2 (6 bases). The CDR3 is 14 amino acids. The V end was cut by 7 bases, the J end by 5 bases, with 17 bases between. CDR1 is SGHRS and CDR2 is YFSETQ in the germline V gene. CDR3 sequence: CASGRWLAIDTQYF. As DNA, the CDR3 is TGCGCCAGCGGGAGGTGGCTAGCGATAGATACGCAGTATTTT. Looking up the rest from reference TRBV5-1 and TRBJ2-3 gives the full variable domain: KAGVTQTPRYLIKTRGQQVTLSCSPISGHRSVSWYQQTPGQGLQFLFEYFSETQRNKGNFPGRFSGRQFSNSRSEMNVSTLELGDSALYLCASGRWLAIDTQYFGPGTRLTVL.

The V call is TRBV28, the J call TRBJ2-5, with a possible D match to TRBD1 (7 bases). The CDR3 has 15 residues. With 5 bases removed from V and 2 bases from J, the gap between germline ends came to 15 bases. Per germline, CDR1 MDHEN and CDR2 SYDVKM. In nucleotides, the CDR3 is TGTGCCAGCAGTCCACCCGGGGGACAGCAAGAGACCCAGTACTTC. Translated: CASSPPGGQQETQYF. Variable domain in full (rest from reference TRBV28 and TRBJ2-5): DVKVTQSSRYLVKRTGEKVFLECVQDMDHENMFWYRQDPGLGLRLIYFSYDVKMKEKGDIPEGYSVSREKKERFSLILESASTNQTSMYLCASSPPGGQQETQYFGPGTRLLVL.

The rearrangement links TRBV29-1 to TRBJ1-3, with a possible D match to TRBD1 (5 bases). Germline V gene sequence: CDR1 SQVTM, CDR2 ANQGSEA. V shed 4 bases and J shed 2 bases, with 9 bases lying between them. This CDR3 comprises 13 residues. CDR3 region: CSVVWTTGNTIYF. For the CDR3, the DNA is TGCAGCGTTGTTTGGACAACTGGAAACACCATATATTTT.

This clone appeared a single time. The rearrangement uses TRBV28 and TRBJ2-5; no firm D call. The CDR3 runs 18 residues. Germline-derived CDR1 and CDR2 are MDHEN and SYDVKM. Trimming cost V 2 bases and J 5 bases, with 24 bases left between them. The DNA for the CDR3 is TGTGCCAGCAGTTTAGGTTCCTCGTACTTCCACCCTCCGGAGACCCAGTACTTC. It yields the protein CASSLGSSYFHPPETQYF.

The V call is TRBV18, the J call TRBJ1-1; D perhaps matches TRBD1 (6 bases). Germline-derived CDR1 and CDR2 are KGHSH and LQKENI. This CDR3 spans 17 amino acids. The V gene lost 2 bases and the J gene lost 3 bases, with 19 bases spanning the gap. The CDR3 DNA follows: TGTGCCAGCTCACCAAGGATGGGGGCCGACGAGTACACTGAAGCTTTCTTT. Amino acids: CASSPRMGADEYTEAFF.

The gene calls are TRBV11-1 and TRBJ2-7; D might be TRBD2 (6 bases). Trimming removed 4 bases at V and 5 bases at J, with 18 bases between. CDR1 SGHAT and CDR2 FQDESV come from the germline V gene (reference sequence). The CDR3 has 15 amino acids. DNA for the CDR3: TGTGCCAGCAGCTATCGGGGGACCTCCTTGGACGAGCAGTACTTC. This sequence encodes CASSYRGTSLDEQYF.